These 18 T cell receptor beta chains were sequenced from one sample in a study of CD8 T cells in ankylosing spondylitis. TCRdb reanalysed the 5' RACE reads using MiXCR and keeps one entry per CDR3 protein. The table has 230,000 or so distinct CDR3 sequences, 15% to 20% seen once; the top ten hold about a third. Sequenced sample: blood, either unsorted or a sorted T cell fraction (not recorded which). The receptors originated from a male donor with ankylosing spondylitis or in good health (not recorded which).

V gene TRBV7-9 combines with J gene TRBJ2-1; D possibly corresponds to TRBD2 (5 bases). The germline V and J ends were trimmed by 5 bases and 9 bases, with 14 bases remaining between them. In germline, CDR1 is SEHNR, CDR2 FQNEAQ (reference sequence). The length of the CDR3 is 13 residues. CDR3 nucleotide sequence: TGTGCCAGCAGCGAGGACTTGCTCGCTGAGCAGTTCTTC. Protein product: CASSEDLLAEQFF.

This clonotype was picked up a small number of times. The gene calls are TRBV4-1 and TRBJ2-3; D is uncertain. Germline values: CDR1 MGHRA, CDR2 YSYEKL. This CDR3 contains 16 residues. V was shortened by 1 base and J by 1 base, with 12 bases between the two germline ends. CDR3 sequence: CASSQVVVSGTDTQYF. In DNA form, the CDR3 reads TGCGCCAGCAGCCAAGTAGTCGTTTCAGGCACAGATACGCAGTATTTT.

The V gene is TRBV10-3, the J gene TRBJ2-7; D is undetermined. The CDR3 runs 11 residues. The ends were cut back, 4 bases at V and 4 bases at J, with 5 bases in the middle. Looked up from germline, CDR1 is ENHRY and CDR2 is SYGVKD. CDR3 residues: CAISGSYEQYF. Here the CDR3 DNA reads TGTGCCATCAGTGGTTCTTACGAGCAGTACTTC.

A few counts support this clonotype. V usage is TRBV5-8 and J usage is TRBJ2-7, with D possibly TRBD1 on 5 matching bases. This CDR3 is 17 amino acids long. V shed 4 bases and J shed 7 bases, with 27 bases lying between them. Germline CDR1 SGHTS, CDR2 YDEGEE. CDR3 in amino acids: CASSPNGPGQVAWEQYF. The DNA of the CDR3 is TGTGCCAGCAGCCCGAATGGCCCAGGGCAAGTCGCCTGGGAGCAGTACTTC.

This clonotype was seen a handful of times. V and J are TRBV28 and TRBJ2-5; D is undetermined. This CDR3 has 15 amino acids. CDR1 and CDR2 from the germline V gene are MDHEN and SYDVKM. The V gene lost 7 bases and the J gene lost 0 bases, with 15 bases spanning the gap. CDR3 amino acids: CASTTRPADQETQYF. The DNA for the CDR3 is TGTGCCAGCACCACCCGTCCGGCTGACCAAGAGACCCAGTACTTC.

This clonotype has just a few counts. The V gene is TRBV4-2, the J gene TRBJ2-7; 16 bases are a match to TRBD2. The V segment lost 2 bases and the J segment 2 bases; nucleotides outside the gene matches: 3. The CDR3 length is 17 residues. The germline V gene encodes CDR1 LGHNA and CDR2 YNFKEQ. DNA for the CDR3: TGTGCCAGCAGCCAATGGGGGACTAGCGGGAGGGCCTACGAGCAGTACTTC. This gives the protein CASSQWGTSGRAYEQYF.

In this sample, this clonotype turned up many times. This chain links TRBV29-1 with TRBJ2-7; no clear D. CDR3 length: 11 residues. CDR1 is SQVTM, CDR2 ANQGSEA, per germline. V lost 7 bases and J lost 2, with 9 bases in between. CDR3 region: CSASFAYEQYF. CDR3 coding DNA: TGCAGCGCATCTTTCGCCTACGAGCAGTACTTC.

The chain uses TRBV12-3 or TRBV12-4 and TRBJ2-7; D call uncertain. With 5 bases removed from V and 10 bases from J, the gap between germline ends came to 21 bases. This CDR3 is built from 14 residues. The DNA of the CDR3 is TGTGCCAGCAGTCCCTCACAGCCCCCGATCGGACAGTACTTC. Protein sequence: CASSPSQPPIGQYF.

This clonotype was detected many times. The V and J genes are TRBV2 and TRBJ2-1; 16 nucleotides line up with TRBD2. Per germline, CDR1 SNHLY and CDR2 FYNNEI. CDR3 length equals 17 residues. The trim removed 2 bases at V and 9 bases at J, leaving 7 bases unmatched. CDR3 nucleotides: TGTGCCAGCAGTGAATCCGGGACTAGCGGGAGGGCCCTTGAGCAGTTCTTC. Amino acids: CASSESGTSGRALEQFF.

V gene TRBV7-2 combines with J gene TRBJ2-1; TRBD2 matches at 11 bases. There are 18 residues in the CDR3. The trim removed 0 bases at V and 5 bases at J, leaving 9 bases unmatched. Germline CDR1 and CDR2: SGHTA and FQGNSA. The CDR3 nucleotides are TGTGCCAGCAGCTTAGCCCGACCCGGGACTAGCGGAGACAATGAGCAGTTCTTC. Translating gives CASSLARPGTSGDNEQFF.

This sequence joins TRBV7-8 and TRBJ2-7; 10 bases map to TRBD2. The CDR3 extends over 13 amino acids. Trimming cost V 4 bases and J 6 bases; bases outside gene matches: 3. Per the germline V gene, CDR1 is SGHVS and CDR2 is FQNEAQ. CDR3 loop: CASSSRLAGEQYF. In nucleotides, the CDR3 is TGTGCCAGCAGCTCCAGACTAGCGGGCGAGCAGTACTTC.

This clonotype has more than one count but fewer than ten. The chain is built from TRBV29-1 and TRBJ2-6; a possible D gene is TRBD2 (6 bases). Looked up from germline, CDR1 is SQVTM and CDR2 is ANQGSEA. This CDR3 has 16 residues. Trimming removed 3 bases from V and 0 bases from J, with 12 bases in between. The CDR3 spells CSVEGLVGSGANVLTF. The CDR3 coding sequence is TGCAGCGTTGAGGGACTGGTCGGCTCTGGGGCCAACGTCCTGACTTTC.

This chain uses TRBV5-1 with TRBJ2-1; D gene unclear. Germline CDR1 reads SGHRS; CDR2 reads YFSETQ. Trimming took off 5 bases at V and 10 bases at J, with 13 bases between the two ends. CDR3 length: 12 residues. CDR3 loop: CASSFETYEQFF. CDR3 nucleotides: TGCGCCAGCAGTTTCGAGACGTACGAGCAGTTCTTC.

V is TRBV20-1 and J is TRBJ2-1; 8 positions match TRBD2. The CDR3 has 13 residues. Unmatched junction bases numbered 7, after V lost 5 bases and J lost 7 bases. CDR1 and CDR2 from the germline V gene are DFQATT and SNEGSKA (reference sequence). Here the CDR3 DNA reads TGCAGTGCTTCGTCCGGGACTAGTAATGAGCAGTTCTTC. Its translation: CSASSGTSNEQFF.

The CDR3 DNA reads as TGCGCCAGCAGCAAGGACAGGGACTACGAGCAGTACTTC. Translating gives CASSKDRDYEQYF. The J gene is TRBJ2-7, the V gene TRBV5-1; 8 bases agree with TRBD1. CDR1 and CDR2 from the germline V gene are SGHRS and YFSETQ. This CDR3 has 13 residues. Trimming removed 4 bases from V and 3 bases from J; junction bases left unmatched: 3.

The chain links TRBV7-9 to TRBJ2-2, with D perhaps assigned TRBD1 or TRBD2 (5 bases each). The CDR3 covers 16 residues. CDR1 and CDR2 (germline): SEHNR, FQNEAQ (reference sequence). Trimming removed 0 bases at V and 6 bases at J, with 14 bases between. In nucleotides, the CDR3 is TGTGCCAGCAGCTTAGCCCCAGGGACGGTACCCGGGGAGCTGTTTTTT. Encoded protein: CASSLAPGTVPGELFF.

This clonotype showed up many times. The J gene is TRBJ2-7, the V gene TRBV29-1; TRBD2 might be the D (5 bases). Looked up from germline, CDR1 is SQVTM and CDR2 is ANQGSEA. With 6 bases removed from V and 6 bases from J, the gap between germline ends came to 15 bases. The CDR3 has 12 residues. The CDR3 DNA reads as TGCAGCGTCGTGACTCTAGCTGCCGAGCAGTACTTC. This codes for CSVVTLAAEQYF.

This clonotype was counted many times. The chain couples TRBV29-1 to TRBJ2-3; unclear D gene. The V end was cut by 6 bases, the J end by 14 bases, with 18 bases between. CDR3 length equals 11 residues. Germline V lookup: CDR1 SQVTM, CDR2 ANQGSEA. The CDR3 sequence is CSVLSWYLRYF. The CDR3 DNA is TGCAGCGTCCTATCTTGGTACCTTAGGTATTTT.